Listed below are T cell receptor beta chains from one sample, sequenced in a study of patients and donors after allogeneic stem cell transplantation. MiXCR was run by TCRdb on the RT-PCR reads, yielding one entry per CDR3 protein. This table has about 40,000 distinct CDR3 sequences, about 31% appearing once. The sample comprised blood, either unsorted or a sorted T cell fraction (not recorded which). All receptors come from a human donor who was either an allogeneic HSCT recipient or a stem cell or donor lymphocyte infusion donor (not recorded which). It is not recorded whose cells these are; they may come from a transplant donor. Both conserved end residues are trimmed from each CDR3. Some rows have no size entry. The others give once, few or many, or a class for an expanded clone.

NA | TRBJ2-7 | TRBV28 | ASSPLPDRGQVYEQY
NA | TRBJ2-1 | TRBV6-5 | ASTLRDGYNEQF
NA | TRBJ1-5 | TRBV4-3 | ASSQDGDRDQPQH
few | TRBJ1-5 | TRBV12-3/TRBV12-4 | ASSRWWNQPQH
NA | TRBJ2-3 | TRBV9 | ASSVSASGGTDTQY
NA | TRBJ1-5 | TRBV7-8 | ASSSIFGTGRNQPQH
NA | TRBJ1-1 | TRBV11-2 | ASSAPFVRGLNTEAF
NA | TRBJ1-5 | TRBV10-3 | AISPFQGNQPQH
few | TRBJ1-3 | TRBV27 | ASSFEGPGNTIY
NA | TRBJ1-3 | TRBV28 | ASSYRISGHLRSGNTIY